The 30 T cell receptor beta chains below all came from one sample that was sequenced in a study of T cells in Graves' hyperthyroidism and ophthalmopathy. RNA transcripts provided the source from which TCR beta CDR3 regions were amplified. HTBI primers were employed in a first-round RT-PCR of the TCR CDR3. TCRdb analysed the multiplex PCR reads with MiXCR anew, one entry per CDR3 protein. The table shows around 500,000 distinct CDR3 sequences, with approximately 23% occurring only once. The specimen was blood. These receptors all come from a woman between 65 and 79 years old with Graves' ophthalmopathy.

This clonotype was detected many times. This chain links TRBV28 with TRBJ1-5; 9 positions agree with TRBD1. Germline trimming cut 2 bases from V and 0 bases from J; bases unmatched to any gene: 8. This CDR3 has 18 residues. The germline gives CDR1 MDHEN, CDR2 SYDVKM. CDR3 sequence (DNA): TGTGCCAGCAGTTTACGTACAGGGGGCCAGTATAGCAATCAGCCCCAGCATTTT. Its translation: CASSLRTGGQYSNQPQHF.

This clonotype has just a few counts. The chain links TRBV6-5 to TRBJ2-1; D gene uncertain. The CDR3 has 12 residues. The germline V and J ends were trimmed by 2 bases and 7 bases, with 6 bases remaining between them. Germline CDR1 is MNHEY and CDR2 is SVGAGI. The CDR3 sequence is CASSYRVNEQFF. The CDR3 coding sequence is TGTGCCAGCAGTTACCGTGTTAATGAGCAGTTCTTC.

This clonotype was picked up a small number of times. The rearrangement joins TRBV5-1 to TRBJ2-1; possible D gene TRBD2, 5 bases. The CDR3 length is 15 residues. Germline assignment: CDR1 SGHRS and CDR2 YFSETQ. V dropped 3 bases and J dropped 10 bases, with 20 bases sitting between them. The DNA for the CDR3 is TGCGCCAGCAGCTCGACGGGCTTCGGCGGGCCGGAGCAGTTCTTC. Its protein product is CASSSTGFGGPEQFF.

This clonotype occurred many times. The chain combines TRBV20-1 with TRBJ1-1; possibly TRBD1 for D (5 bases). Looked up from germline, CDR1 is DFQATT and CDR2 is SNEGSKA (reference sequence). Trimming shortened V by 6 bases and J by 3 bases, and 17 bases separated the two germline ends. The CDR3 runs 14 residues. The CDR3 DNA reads TGCAGTGCCAAGAGGCAGGGAGTGGACACTGAAGCTTTCTTT. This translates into CSAKRQGVDTEAFF.

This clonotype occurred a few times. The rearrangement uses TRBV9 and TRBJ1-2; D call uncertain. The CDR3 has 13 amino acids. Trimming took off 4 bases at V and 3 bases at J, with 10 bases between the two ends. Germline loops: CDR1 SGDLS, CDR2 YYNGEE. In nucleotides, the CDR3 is TGTGCCAGCAGCCCCGCGATCGACTATGGCTACACCTTC. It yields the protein CASSPAIDYGYTF.

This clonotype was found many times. The CDR3 is CASSPTGNTEAFF. The CDR3 DNA reads as TGTGCCAGCTCACCGACTGGGAACACTGAAGCTTTCTTT. V gene TRBV18 combines with J gene TRBJ1-1, with no clear D. Trimming removed 3 bases at V and 1 base at J, with 6 bases between. In germline, CDR1 is KGHSH, CDR2 LQKENI. The CDR3 length is 13 residues.

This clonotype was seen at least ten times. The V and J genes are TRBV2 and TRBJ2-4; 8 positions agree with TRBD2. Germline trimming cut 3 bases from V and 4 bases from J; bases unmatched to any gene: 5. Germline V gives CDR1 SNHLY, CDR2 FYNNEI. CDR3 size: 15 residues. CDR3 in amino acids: CASSEVAGIKNIQYF. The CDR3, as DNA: TGTGCCAGCAGTGAGGTAGCGGGAATAAAAAACATTCAGTACTTC.

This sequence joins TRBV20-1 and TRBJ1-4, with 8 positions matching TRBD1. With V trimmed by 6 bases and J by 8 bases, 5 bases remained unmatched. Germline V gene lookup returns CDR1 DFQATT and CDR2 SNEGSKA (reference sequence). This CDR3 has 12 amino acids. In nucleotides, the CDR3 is TGCAGTGCGTACAGGGGGAACGAAAAACTGTTTTTT. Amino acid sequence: CSAYRGNEKLFF.

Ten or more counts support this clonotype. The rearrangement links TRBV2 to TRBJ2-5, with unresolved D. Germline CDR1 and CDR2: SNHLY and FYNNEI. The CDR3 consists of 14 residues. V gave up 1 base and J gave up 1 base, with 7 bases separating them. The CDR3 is CASSEGWSQETQYF. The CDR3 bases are TGTGCCAGCAGTGAAGGGTGGAGCCAAGAGACCCAGTACTTC.

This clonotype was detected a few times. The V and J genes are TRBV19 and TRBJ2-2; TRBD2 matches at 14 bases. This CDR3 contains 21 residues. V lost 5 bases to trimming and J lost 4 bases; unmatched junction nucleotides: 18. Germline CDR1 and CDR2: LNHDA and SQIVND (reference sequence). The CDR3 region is CASSDFSGTSGSFGGTGELFF. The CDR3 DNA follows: TGTGCCAGTAGTGACTTTAGCGGGACTAGCGGGAGTTTCGGGGGCACCGGGGAGCTGTTTTTT.

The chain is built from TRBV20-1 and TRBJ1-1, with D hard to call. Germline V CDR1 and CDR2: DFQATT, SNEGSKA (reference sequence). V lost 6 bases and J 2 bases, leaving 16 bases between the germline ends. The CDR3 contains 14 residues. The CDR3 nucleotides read TGCAGTGCCCAGACCAGACCAGTTAACACTGAAGCTTTCTTT. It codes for CSAQTRPVNTEAFF.

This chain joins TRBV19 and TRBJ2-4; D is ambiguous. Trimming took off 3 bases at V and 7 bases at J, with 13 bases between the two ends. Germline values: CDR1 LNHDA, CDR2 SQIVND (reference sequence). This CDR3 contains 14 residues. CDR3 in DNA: TGTGCCAGTAGTATTAATGGGCAGGTTAACATTCAGTACTTC. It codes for CASSINGQVNIQYF.

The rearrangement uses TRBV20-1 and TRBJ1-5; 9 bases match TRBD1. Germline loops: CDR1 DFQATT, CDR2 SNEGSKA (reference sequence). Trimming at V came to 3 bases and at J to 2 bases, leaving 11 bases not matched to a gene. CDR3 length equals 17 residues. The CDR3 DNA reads TGCAGTGCTAGTCGGTGGACAGGGGTTCCGGGCAATCAGCCCCAGCATTTT. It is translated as CSASRWTGVPGNQPQHF.

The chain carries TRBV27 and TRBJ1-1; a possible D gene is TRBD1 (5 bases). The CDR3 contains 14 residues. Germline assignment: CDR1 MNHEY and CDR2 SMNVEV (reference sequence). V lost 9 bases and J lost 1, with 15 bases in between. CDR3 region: CASSPLGTNTEAFF. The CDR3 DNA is TGTGCCAGTTCGCCCCTAGGGACGAACACTGAAGCTTTCTTT.

CDR3 amino acids: CASSPSEWWGEKLFF. The CDR3, as DNA: TGCGCCAGCAGCCCCTCCGAGTGGTGGGGTGAAAAACTGTTTTTT. The V call is TRBV4-1, the J call TRBJ1-4; no clear D gene. There are 15 residues in the CDR3. The V gene's germline CDR1 is MGHRA and CDR2 YSYEKL. V was pared by 4 bases and J by 7 bases, with 16 bases between.

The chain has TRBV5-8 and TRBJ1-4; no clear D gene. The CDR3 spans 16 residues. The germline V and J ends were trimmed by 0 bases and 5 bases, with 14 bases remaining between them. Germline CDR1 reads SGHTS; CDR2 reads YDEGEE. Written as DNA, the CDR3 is TGTGCCAGCAGCTTGGCCAATAGTTGGGGAAATGAAAAACTGTTTTTT. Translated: CASSLANSWGNEKLFF.

The CDR3 loop is CASSQNYRDYEETQYF. Written as DNA, the CDR3 is TGTGCCAGCAGTCAAAATTACCGGGACTATGAGGAGACCCAGTACTTC. This sequence joins TRBV7-2 and TRBJ2-5; 7 positions agree with TRBD2. Germline loops: CDR1 SGHTA, CDR2 FQGNSA. The trim removed 6 bases at V and 5 bases at J, leaving 15 bases unmatched. The CDR3 has 16 amino acids.

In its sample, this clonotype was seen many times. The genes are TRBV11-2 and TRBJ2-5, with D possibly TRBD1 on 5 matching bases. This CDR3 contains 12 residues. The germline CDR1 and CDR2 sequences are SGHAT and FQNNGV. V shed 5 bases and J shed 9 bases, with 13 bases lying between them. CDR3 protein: CASSTPTRAQYF. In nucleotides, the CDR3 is TGTGCCAGCAGCACGCCGACCAGGGCCCAGTACTTC.

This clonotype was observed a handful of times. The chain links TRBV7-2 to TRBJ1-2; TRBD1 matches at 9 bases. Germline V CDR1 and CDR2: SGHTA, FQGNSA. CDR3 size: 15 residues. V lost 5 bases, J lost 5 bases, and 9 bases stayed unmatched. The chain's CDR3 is CASSPGTGGAYGYTF. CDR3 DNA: TGTGCCAGCAGCCCGGGTACAGGGGGCGCGTATGGCTACACCTTC.

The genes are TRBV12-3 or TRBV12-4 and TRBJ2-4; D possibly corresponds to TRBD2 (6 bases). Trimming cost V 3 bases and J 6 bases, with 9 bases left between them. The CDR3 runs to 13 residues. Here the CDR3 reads CASSFISGNIQYF. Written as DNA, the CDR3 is TGTGCCAGCAGTTTTATTAGCGGAAACATTCAGTACTTC.

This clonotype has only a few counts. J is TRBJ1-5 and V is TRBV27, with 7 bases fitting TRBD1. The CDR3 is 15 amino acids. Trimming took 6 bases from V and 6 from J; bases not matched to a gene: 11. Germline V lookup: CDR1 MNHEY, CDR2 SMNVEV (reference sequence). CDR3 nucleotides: TGTGCCAGCAGATCCACAGGGGAACGAGGTCAGCCCCAGCATTTT. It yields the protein CASRSTGERGQPQHF.

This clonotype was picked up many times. The CDR3 coding sequence is TGTGCCAGCAGTAGGGGGGGGAAAGGCACTGAAGCTTTCTTT. Translation: CASSRGGKGTEAFF. This chain joins TRBV6-1 and TRBJ1-1, with D maybe TRBD1 (6 bases). Germline CDR1 reads MNHNS; CDR2 reads SASEGT. Trimming left V 5 bases short and J 4 bases short, with 14 bases between. CDR3 length equals 14 residues.

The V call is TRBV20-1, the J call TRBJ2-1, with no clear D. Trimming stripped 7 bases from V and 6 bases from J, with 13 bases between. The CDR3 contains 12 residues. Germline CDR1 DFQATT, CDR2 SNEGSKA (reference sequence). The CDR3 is CSVWSGGNEQFF. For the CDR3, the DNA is TGCAGTGTTTGGAGTGGCGGCAATGAGCAGTTCTTC.

Here the CDR3 reads CASSSAGGGADTQYF. CDR3 in DNA: TGTGCCAGCAGTTCAGCGGGGGGGGGGGCAGATACGCAGTATTTT. This chain uses TRBV6-9 with TRBJ2-3; 10 bases map to TRBD2. Trimming removed 4 bases from V and 4 bases from J; junction bases left unmatched: 5. In germline, CDR1 is MNHGY, CDR2 SVAAGI. The CDR3 is 15 residues long.

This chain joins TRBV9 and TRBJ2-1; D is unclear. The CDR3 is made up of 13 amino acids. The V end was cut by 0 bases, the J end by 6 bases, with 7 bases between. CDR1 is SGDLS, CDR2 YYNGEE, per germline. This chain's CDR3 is CASSVGRANEQFF. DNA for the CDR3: TGTGCCAGCAGCGTAGGAAGGGCCAATGAGCAGTTCTTC.

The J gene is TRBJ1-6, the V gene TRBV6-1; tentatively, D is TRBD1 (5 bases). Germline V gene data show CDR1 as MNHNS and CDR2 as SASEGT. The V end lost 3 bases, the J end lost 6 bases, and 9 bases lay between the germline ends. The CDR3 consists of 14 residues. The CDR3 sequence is CASSELRGNSPLHF. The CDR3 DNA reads TGTGCCAGCAGTGAGTTAAGGGGTAATTCACCCCTCCACTTT.

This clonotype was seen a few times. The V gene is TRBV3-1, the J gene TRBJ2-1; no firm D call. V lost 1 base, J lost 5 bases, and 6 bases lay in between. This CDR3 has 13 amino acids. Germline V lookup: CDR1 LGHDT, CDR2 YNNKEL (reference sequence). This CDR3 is CASSQGVNNEQFF. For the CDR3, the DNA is TGTGCCAGCAGCCAAGGGGTGAACAATGAGCAGTTCTTC.

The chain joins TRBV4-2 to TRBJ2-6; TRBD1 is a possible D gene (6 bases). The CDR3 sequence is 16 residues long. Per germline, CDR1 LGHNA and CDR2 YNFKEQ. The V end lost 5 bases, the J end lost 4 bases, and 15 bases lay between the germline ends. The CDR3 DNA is TGTGCCAGCAGCGGAGGACAGACGGCCGGGGCCAACGTCCTGACTTTC. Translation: CASSGGQTAGANVLTF.

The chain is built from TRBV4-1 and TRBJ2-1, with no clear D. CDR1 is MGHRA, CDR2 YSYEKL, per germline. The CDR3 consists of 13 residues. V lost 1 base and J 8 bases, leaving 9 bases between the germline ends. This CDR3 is CASSQASLDEQFF. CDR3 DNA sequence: TGCGCCAGCAGCCAAGCCTCCCTCGATGAGCAGTTCTTC.

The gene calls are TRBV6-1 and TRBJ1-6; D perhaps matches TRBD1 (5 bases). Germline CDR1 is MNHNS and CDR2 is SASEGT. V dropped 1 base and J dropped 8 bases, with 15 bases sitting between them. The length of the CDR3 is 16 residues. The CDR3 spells CASSEESGGVHSPLHF. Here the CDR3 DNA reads TGTGCCAGCAGTGAAGAATCAGGAGGGGTGCATTCACCCCTCCACTTT.